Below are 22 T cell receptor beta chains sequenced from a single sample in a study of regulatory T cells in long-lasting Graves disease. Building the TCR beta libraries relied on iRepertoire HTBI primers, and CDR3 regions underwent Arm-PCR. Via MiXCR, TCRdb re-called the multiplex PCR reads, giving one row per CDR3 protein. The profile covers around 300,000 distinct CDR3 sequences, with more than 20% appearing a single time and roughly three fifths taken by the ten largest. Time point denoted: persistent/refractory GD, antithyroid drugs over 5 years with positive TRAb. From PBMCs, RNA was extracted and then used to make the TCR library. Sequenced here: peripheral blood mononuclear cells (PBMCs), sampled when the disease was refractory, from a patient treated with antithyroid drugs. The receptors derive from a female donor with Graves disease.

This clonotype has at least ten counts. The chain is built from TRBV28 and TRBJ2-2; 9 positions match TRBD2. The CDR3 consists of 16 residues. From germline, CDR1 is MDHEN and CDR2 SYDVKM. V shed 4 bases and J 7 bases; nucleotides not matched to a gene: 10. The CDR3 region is CASSSPVAGEHGELFF. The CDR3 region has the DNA TGTGCCAGCAGTTCCCCCGTAGCGGGAGAACACGGGGAGCTGTTTTTT.

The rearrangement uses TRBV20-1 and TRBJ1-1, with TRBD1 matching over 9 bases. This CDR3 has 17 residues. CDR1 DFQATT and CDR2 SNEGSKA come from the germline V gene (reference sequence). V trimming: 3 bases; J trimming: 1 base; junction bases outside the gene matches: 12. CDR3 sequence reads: CSARPITGGVGNTEAFF. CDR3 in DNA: TGCAGTGCTAGGCCGATCACAGGGGGCGTGGGGAACACTGAAGCTTTCTTT.

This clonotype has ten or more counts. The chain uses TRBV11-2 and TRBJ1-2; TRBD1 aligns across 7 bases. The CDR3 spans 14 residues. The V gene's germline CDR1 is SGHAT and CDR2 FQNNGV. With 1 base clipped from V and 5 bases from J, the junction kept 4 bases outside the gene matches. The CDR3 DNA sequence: TGTGCCAGCAGCTTAGGGGACAGACTGTATGGCTACACCTTC. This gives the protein CASSLGDRLYGYTF.

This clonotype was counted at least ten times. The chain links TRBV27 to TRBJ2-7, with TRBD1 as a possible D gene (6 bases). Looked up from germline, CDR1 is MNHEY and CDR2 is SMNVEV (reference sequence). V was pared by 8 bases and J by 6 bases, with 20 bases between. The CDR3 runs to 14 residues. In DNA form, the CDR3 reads TGTGCCAGCGCTCCGTACAGGGAAGGGTCCGAGCAGTACTTC. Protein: CASAPYREGSEQYF.

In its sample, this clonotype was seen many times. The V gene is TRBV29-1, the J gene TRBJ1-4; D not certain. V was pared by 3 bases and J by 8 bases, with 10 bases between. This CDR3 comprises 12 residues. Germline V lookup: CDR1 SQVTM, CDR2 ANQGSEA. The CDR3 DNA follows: TGCAGCGTTGAGGAGCAGGCGGAAAAACTGTTTTTT. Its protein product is CSVEEQAEKLFF.

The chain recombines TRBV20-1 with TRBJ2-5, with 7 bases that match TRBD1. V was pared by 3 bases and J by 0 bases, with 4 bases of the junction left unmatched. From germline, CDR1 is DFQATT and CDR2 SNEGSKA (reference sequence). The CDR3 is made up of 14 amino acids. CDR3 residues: CSARRQGYQETQYF. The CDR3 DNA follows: TGCAGTGCTAGGAGACAGGGCTACCAAGAGACCCAGTACTTC.

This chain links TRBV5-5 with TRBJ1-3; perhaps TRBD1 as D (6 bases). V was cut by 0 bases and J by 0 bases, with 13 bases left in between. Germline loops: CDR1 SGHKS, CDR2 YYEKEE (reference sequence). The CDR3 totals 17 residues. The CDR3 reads CASSLVHGGDSGNTIYF. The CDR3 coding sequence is TGTGCCAGCAGCTTGGTCCACGGGGGCGACTCTGGAAACACCATATATTTT.

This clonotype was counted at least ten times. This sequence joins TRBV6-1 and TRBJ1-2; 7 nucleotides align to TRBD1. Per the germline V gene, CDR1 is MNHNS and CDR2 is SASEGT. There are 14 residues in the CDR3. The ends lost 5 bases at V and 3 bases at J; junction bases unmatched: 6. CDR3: CASSQTTGDYGYTF. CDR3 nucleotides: TGTGCCAGCAGTCAGACCACAGGGGACTATGGCTACACCTTC.

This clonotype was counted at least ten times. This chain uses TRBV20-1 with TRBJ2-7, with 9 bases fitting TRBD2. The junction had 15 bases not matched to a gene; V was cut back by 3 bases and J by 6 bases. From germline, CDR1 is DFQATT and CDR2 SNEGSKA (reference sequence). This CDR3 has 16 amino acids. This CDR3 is CSARAWDTWTSVEQYF. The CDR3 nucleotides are TGCAGTGCTAGGGCGTGGGACACTTGGACTAGCGTCGAGCAGTACTTC.

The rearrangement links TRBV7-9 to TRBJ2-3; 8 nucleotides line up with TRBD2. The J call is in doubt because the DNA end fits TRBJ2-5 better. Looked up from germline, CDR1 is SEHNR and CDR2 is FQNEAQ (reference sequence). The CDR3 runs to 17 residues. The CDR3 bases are TGTGCCAGCAGCCCGCTGGAGCGGGAGAAGGTTTGGGAGACCCAGTACTTC. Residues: CASSPLEREKVWETQYF.

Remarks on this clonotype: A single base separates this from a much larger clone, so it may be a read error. In DNA form, the CDR3 reads TGTGCCAGCAGCCCCCGGACTAGCGGGAGGGCCTGGCACCAAGAGCCCCAGTACTTC. Its translation: CASSPRTSGRAWHQEPQYF. This sequence joins TRBV11-2 and TRBJ2-5; TRBD2 matches 15 bases. The CDR3 totals 19 residues. Per the germline V gene, CDR1 is SGHAT and CDR2 is FQNNGV. Supplemented by reference TRBV11-2 and TRBJ2-5, the full variable domain reads EAGVAQSPRYKIIEKRQSVAFWCNPISGHATLYWYQQILGQGPKLLIQFQNNGVVDDSQLPKDRFSAERLKGVDSTLKIQPAKLEDSAVYLCASSPRTSGRAWHQEPQYFGPGTRLLVL.

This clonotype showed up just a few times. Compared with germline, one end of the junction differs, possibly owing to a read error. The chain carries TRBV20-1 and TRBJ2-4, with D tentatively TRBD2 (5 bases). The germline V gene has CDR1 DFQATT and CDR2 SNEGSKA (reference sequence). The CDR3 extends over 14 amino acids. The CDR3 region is CSTRRLYRENIQYF. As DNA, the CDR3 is TGCAGTACTAGAAGACTTTACCGGGAAAACATTCAGTACTTC.

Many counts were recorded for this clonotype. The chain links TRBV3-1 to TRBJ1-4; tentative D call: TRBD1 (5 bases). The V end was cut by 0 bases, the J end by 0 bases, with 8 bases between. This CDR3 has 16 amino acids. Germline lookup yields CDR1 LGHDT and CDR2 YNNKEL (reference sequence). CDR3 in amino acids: CASSQDRGATNEKLFF. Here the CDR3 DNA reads TGTGCCAGCAGCCAAGATCGGGGCGCAACTAATGAAAAACTGTTTTTT.

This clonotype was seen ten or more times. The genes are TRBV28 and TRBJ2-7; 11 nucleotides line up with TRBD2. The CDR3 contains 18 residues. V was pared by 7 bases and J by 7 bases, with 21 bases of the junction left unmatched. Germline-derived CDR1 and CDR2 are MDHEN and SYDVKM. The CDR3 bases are TGTGCCAGCACCGGTGGTAGCGGGAGGGCCAAGGTGGCGGGGGAGCAGTACTTC. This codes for CASTGGSGRAKVAGEQYF.

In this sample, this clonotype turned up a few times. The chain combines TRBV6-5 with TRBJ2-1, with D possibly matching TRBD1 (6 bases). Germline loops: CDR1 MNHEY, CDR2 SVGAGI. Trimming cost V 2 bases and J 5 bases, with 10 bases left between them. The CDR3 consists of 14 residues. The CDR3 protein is CASSYRRGHNEQFF. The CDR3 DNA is TGTGCCAGCAGTTACCGCAGGGGCCACAATGAGCAGTTCTTC.

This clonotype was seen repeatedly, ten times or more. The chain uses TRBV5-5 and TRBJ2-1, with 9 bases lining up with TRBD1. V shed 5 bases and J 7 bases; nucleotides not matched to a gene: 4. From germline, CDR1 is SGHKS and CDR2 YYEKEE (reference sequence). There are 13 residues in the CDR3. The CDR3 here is CASRGTGRNEQFF. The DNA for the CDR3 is TGTGCCAGCAGGGGGACAGGGAGGAATGAGCAGTTCTTC.

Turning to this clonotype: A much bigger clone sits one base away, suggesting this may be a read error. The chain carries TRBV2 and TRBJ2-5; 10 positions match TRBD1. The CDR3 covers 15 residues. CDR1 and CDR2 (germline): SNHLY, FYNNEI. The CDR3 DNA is TGTGTCAGCAGTGAAGGGACAGGGGTAGAAGAGACCCAGTACTTC. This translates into CVSSEGTGVEETQYF.

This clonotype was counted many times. CDR3 in amino acids: CASSSTSYQETQYF. The CDR3 DNA reads TGTGCCAGCAGCTCTACTAGCTACCAAGAGACCCAGTACTTC. The chain carries TRBV7-9 and TRBJ2-5; the D gene is possibly TRBD2 (6 bases). The V and J ends lost 4 bases and 0 bases respectively, with 9 bases between them. The germline V gene has CDR1 SEHNR and CDR2 FQNEAQ (reference sequence). The CDR3 spans 14 residues.

The CDR3 loop reads CSAIRTHTGELFF. CDR3 in DNA: TGCAGTGCTATACGGACCCACACCGGGGAGCTGTTTTTT. The chain uses TRBV20-1 and TRBJ2-2; D is unclear. Germline V gene data show CDR1 as DFQATT and CDR2 as SNEGSKA (reference sequence). V lost 4 bases and J lost 3, with 9 bases in between. This CDR3 region has 13 residues.

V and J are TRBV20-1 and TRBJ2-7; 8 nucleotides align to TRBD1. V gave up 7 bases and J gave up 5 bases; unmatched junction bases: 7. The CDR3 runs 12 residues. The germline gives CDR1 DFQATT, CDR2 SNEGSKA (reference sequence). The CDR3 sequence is CSVGQGRNEQYF. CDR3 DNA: TGCAGTGTAGGACAGGGCAGGAACGAGCAGTACTTC.

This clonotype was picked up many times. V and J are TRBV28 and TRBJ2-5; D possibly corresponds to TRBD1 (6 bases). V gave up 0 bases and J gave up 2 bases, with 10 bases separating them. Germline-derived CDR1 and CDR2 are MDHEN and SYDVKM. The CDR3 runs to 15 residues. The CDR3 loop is CASSLWGTTQETQYF. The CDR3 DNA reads TGTGCCAGCAGTTTATGGGGGACAACTCAAGAGACCCAGTACTTC.

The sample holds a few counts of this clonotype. Written as DNA, the CDR3 is TGTGCCAGCAGCTTAATGTCTAGCGGGAGGGTAAGCTCCTACGAGCAGTACTTC. Encoded protein: CASSLMSSGRVSSYEQYF. The chain couples TRBV7-2 to TRBJ2-7; 12 bases are a match to TRBD2. Germline-derived CDR1 and CDR2 are SGHTA and FQGNSA. Trimming removed 2 bases from V and 0 bases from J; junction bases left unmatched: 8. This CDR3 contains 18 residues.